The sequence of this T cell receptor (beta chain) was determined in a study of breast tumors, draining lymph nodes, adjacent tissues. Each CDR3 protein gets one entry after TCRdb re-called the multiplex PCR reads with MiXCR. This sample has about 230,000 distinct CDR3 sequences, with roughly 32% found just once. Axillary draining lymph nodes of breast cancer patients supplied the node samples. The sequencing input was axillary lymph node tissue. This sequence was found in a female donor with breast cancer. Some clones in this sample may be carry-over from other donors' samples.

Here the CDR3 reads CASSQSGAAEAFF. As DNA, the CDR3 is TGTGCCAGCAGCCAATCAGGGGCTGCTGAAGCTTTCTTT. The J gene is TRBJ1-1, the V gene TRBV3-1; TRBD1 is a possible D gene (6 bases). Germline V gene data show CDR1 as LGHDT and CDR2 as YNNKEL (reference sequence). Trimming stripped 2 bases from V and 6 bases from J, with 10 bases between. This CDR3 is built from 13 residues.